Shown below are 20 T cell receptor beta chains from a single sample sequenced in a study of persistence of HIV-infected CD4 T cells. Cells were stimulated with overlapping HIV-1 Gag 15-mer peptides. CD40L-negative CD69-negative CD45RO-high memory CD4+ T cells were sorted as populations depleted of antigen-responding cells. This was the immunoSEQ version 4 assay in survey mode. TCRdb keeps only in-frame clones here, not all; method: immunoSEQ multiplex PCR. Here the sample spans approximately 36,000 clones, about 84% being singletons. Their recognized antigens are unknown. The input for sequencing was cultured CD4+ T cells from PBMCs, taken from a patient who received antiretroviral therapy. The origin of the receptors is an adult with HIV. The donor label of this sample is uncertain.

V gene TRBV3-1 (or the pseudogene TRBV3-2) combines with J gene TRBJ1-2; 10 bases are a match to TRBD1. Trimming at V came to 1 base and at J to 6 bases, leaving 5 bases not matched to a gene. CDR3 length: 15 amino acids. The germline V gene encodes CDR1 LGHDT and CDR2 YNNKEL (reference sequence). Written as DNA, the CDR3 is TGTGCCAGCAGCCAAGTCGACAGGGGGCTGAATGGCTACACCTTC. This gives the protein CASSQVDRGLNGYTF.

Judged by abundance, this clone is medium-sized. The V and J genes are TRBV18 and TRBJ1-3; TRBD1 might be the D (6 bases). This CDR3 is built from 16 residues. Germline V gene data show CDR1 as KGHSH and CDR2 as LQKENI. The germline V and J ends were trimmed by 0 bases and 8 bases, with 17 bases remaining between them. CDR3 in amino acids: CASSPPNTGSWDTIYF. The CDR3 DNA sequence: TGTGCCAGCTCACCACCGAATACAGGGTCTTGGGACACCATATATTTT.

The DNA for the CDR3 is TGTGCCAGCAGTGTATGGGGGGGAGACGAGCAGTACTTC. Translation gives CASSVWGGDEQYF. The chain is built from TRBV2 and TRBJ2-7, with 7 bases fitting TRBD2. The CDR3 runs to 13 residues. Germline V gives CDR1 SNHLY, CDR2 FYNNEI. Losses at the gene ends were 4 bases for V and 5 bases for J; bases not matched to a gene: 5.

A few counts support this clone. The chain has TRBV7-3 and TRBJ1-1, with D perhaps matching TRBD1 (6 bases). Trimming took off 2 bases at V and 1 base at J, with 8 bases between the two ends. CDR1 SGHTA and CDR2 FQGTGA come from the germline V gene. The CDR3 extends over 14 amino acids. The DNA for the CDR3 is TGTGCCAGCAGCTTATGGGGACAGAACACTGAAGCTTTCTTT. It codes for CASSLWGQNTEAFF.

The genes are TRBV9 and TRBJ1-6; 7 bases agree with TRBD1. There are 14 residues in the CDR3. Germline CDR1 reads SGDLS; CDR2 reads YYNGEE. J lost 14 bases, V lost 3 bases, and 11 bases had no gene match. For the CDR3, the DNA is TGTGCCAGCAGCGCCTCCACAGGGGCCCGTACCCTCCACTTT. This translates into CASSASTGARTLHF.

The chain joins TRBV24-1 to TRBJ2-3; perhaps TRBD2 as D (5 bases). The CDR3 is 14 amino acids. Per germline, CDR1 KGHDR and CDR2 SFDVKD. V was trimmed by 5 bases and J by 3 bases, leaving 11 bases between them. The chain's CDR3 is CATSVGRGTDTQYF. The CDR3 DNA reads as TGTGCCACCAGTGTGGGTCGGGGAACAGATACGCAGTATTTT.

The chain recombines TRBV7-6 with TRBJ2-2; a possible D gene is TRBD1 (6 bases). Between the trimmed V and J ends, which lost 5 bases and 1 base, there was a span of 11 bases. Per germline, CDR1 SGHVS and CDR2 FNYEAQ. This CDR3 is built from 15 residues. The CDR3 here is CASSQLGGNTGELFF. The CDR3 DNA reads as TGTGCCAGCAGCCAGCTAGGGGGGAACACCGGGGAGCTGTTTTTT.

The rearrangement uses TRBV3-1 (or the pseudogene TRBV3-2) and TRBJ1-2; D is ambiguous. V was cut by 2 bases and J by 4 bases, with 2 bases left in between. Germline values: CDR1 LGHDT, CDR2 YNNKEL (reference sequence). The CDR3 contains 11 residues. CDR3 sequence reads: CASSQLYGYTF. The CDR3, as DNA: TGTGCCAGCAGCCAACTCTATGGCTACACCTTC.

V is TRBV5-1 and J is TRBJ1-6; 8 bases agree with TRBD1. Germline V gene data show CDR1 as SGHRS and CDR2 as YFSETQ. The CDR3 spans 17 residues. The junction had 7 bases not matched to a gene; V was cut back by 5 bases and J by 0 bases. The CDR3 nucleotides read TGCGCCAGCAGTAGACAGGGGTCGAGCTCCTATAATTCACCCCTCCACTTT. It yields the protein CASSRQGSSSYNSPLHF.

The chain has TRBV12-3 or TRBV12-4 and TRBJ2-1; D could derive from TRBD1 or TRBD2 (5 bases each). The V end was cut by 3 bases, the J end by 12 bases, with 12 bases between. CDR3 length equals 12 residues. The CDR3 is CASSFSRDGQFF. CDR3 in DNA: TGTGCCAGCAGTTTCTCCCGGGACGGGCAGTTCTTC.

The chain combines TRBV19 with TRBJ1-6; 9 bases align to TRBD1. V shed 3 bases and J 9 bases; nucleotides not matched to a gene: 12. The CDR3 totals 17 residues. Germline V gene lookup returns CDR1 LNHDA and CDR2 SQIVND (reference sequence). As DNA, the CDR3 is TGTGCCAGTAGTATCGGGACAGGGCATAGGCTGGCTTCACCCCTCCACTTT. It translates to CASSIGTGHRLASPLHF.

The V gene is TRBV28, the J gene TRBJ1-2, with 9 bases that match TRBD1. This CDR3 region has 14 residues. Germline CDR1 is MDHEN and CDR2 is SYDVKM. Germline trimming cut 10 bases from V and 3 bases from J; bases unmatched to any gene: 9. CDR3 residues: CAITQGAEYYGYTF. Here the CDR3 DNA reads TGTGCCATCACACAGGGGGCTGAGTACTATGGCTACACCTTC.

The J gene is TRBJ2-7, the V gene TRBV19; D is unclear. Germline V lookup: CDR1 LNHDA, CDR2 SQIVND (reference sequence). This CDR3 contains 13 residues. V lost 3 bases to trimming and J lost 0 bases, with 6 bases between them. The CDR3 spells CASSIHGSYEQYF. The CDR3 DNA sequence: TGTGCCAGTAGTATTCACGGCTCCTACGAGCAGTACTTC.

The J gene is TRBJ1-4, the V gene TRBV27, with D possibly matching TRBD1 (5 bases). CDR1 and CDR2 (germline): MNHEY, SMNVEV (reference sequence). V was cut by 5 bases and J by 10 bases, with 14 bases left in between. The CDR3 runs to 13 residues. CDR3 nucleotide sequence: TGTGCCAGCAGTGTGGGAGCGGGGGGAAAACTGTTTTTT. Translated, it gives CASSVGAGGKLFF. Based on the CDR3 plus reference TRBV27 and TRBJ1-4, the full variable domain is EAQVTQNPRYLITVTGKKLTVTCSQNMNHEYMSWYRQDPGLGLRQIYYSMNVEVTDKGDVPEGYKVSRKEKRNFPLILESPSPNQTSLYFCASSVGAGGKLFFGSGTQLSVL.

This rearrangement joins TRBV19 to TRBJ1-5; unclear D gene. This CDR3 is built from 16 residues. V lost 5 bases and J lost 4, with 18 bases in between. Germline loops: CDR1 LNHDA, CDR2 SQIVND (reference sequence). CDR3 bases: TGTGCCAGTAGTCTCCCCAAGGCAGGAATGAATCAGCCCCAGCATTTT. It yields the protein CASSLPKAGMNQPQHF.

CDR3 residues: CASRRTSGGIYEQYF. The CDR3, as DNA: TGTGCCAGCAGACGGACTAGCGGGGGAATTTACGAGCAGTACTTC. V gene TRBV3-1 (or the pseudogene TRBV3-2) combines with J gene TRBJ2-7; 13 bases align to TRBD2. The ends lost 6 bases at V and 4 bases at J; junction bases unmatched: 6. The germline CDR1 and CDR2 sequences are LGHDT and YNNKEL (reference sequence). CDR3 length: 15 amino acids.

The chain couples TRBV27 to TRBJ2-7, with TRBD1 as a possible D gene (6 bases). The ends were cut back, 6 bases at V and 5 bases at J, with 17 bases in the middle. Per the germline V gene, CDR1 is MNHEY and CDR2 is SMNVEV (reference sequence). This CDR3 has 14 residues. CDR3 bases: TGTGCCAGCAGGAAACAGGGCTGGTCTGACGAGCAGTACTTC. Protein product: CASRKQGWSDEQYF.

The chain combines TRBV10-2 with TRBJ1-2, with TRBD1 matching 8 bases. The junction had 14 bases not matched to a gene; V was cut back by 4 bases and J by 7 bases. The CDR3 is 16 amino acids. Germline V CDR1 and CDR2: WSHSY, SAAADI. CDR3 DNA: TGCGCCAGCAGTGGGGGACAACGCAGGGGGCTCCGTGGCTACACCTTC. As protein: CASSGGQRRGLRGYTF.

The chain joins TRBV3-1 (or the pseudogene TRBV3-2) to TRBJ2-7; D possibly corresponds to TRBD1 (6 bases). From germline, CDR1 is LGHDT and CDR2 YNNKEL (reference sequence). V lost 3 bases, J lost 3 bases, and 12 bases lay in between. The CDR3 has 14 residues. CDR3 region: CASSHPEQGYEQYF. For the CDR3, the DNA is TGTGCCAGCAGCCACCCTGAACAGGGCTACGAGCAGTACTTC.

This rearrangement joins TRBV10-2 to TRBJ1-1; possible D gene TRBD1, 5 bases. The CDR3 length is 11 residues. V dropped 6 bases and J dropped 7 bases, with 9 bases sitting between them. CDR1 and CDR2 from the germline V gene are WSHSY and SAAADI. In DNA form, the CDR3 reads TGCGCCAGCAGGGGACGGCGTGAAGCTTTCTTT. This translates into CASRGRREAFF.